The 20 T cell receptor beta chains below come from one sample, sequenced in a study of T cell responses to AZD1222 COVID-19 vaccine. TCRdb's copy holds only in-frame clones and misses some; the assay was immunoSEQ multiplex PCR. In the table there are around 89,000 clones, 89% of which are singletons. The sample consisted of peripheral blood, taken 28 days after the second AZD1222 dose. These receptors originate from an adult who received the AZD1222 COVID-19 vaccine.

The V call is TRBV5-5, the J call TRBJ1-1; maybe TRBD1 (6 bases). Germline V gives CDR1 SGHKS, CDR2 YYEKEE (reference sequence). This CDR3 contains 14 residues. Trimming shortened V by 1 base and J by 4 bases, and 11 bases separated the two germline ends. CDR3 sequence: CASSLTGTSTEAFF. The CDR3 DNA is TGTGCCAGCAGCTTGACCGGGACAAGCACTGAAGCTTTCTTT.

The J gene is TRBJ2-3, the V gene TRBV27; D not resolved. V was clipped by 7 bases and J by 0 bases, with 5 bases between them. The germline V gene has CDR1 MNHEY and CDR2 SMNVEV (reference sequence). This CDR3 is built from 12 residues. The CDR3 sequence is CASIGSTDTQYF. CDR3 in DNA: TGTGCCAGCATAGGAAGCACAGATACGCAGTATTTT.

The chain uses TRBV29-1 and TRBJ1-2; D may be TRBD1 (6 bases). The CDR3 length is 14 residues. The V and J ends lost 2 bases and 1 base respectively, with 11 bases between them. Germline values: CDR1 SQVTM, CDR2 ANQGSEA. CDR3 region: CSVETRGFNYGYTF. The CDR3 DNA sequence: TGCAGCGTTGAAACCAGGGGTTTTAACTATGGCTACACCTTC.

The V gene is TRBV6-1, the J gene TRBJ1-2, with D possibly TRBD1 on 5 matching bases. The CDR3 covers 15 residues. V dropped 0 bases and J dropped 4 bases, with 12 bases sitting between them. CDR1 MNHNS and CDR2 SASEGT come from the germline V gene. The CDR3 region is CASSEARGWVYGYTF. CDR3 sequence (DNA): TGTGCCAGCAGTGAAGCACGGGGGTGGGTCTATGGCTACACCTTC.

The gene calls are TRBV10-1 and TRBJ2-1; perhaps TRBD2 as D (6 bases). Deletions cut 0 bases from V and 5 bases from J, with 14 bases between. Germline CDR1 is WNHNN and CDR2 is SYGVQD (reference sequence). The CDR3 totals 16 residues. The chain's CDR3 is CASSESTRRGNNEQFF. In nucleotides, the CDR3 is TGCGCCAGCAGTGAGTCGACTCGGCGGGGAAACAATGAGCAGTTCTTC.

This chain uses TRBV14 with TRBJ2-7; a possible D gene is TRBD2 (5 bases). CDR1 and CDR2 from the germline V gene are SGHDN and FVKESK. V lost 0 bases, J lost 2 bases, and 8 bases lay in between. The CDR3 spans 14 residues. The CDR3, as DNA: TGTGCCAGCAGCCAAGATCCCGGGACCTACGAGCAGTACTTC. Amino acids: CASSQDPGTYEQYF.

This clone was observed a few times. This chain links TRBV5-1 with TRBJ1-4; maybe TRBD1 (6 bases). The CDR3 totals 16 residues. Trimming shortened V by 0 bases and J by 0 bases, and 9 bases separated the two germline ends. Per germline, CDR1 SGHRS and CDR2 YFSETQ. The CDR3 nucleotides read TGCGCCAGCAGCTTGGGGACAGTTGCAACTAATGAAAAACTGTTTTTT. It specifies CASSLGTVATNEKLFF.

This clone is a singleton in its sample. The chain recombines TRBV6-6 with TRBJ1-5; tentatively, D is TRBD1 (6 bases). The length of the CDR3 is 13 residues. Germline values: CDR1 MNHNY, CDR2 SVGAGI (reference sequence). V lost 4 bases to trimming and J lost 7 bases, with 11 bases between them. Here the CDR3 reads CASSSTGPQPQHF. The CDR3 DNA follows: TGTGCCAGCAGTTCCACAGGGCCCCAGCCCCAGCATTTT.

V usage is TRBV28 and J usage is TRBJ2-1, with TRBD2 identical over 13 bases. The ends lost 6 bases at V and 0 bases at J; junction bases unmatched: 2. Germline V gene sequence: CDR1 MDHEN, CDR2 SYDVKM. The CDR3 is made up of 16 amino acids. Written as DNA, the CDR3 is TGTGCCAGCAGGGGACTAGCGGGGAGCTCCTACAATGAGCAGTTCTTC. Its translation: CASRGLAGSSYNEQFF.

This sequence joins TRBV5-1 and TRBJ2-1, with 7 bases aligning to TRBD2. From germline, CDR1 is SGHRS and CDR2 YFSETQ. V was pared by 2 bases and J by 3 bases, with 5 bases of the junction left unmatched. The CDR3 sequence is 15 residues long. The CDR3 DNA reads TGCGCCAGCAGCTTTTTGGGGACTATCTACAATGAGCAGTTCTTC. As protein: CASSFLGTIYNEQFF. Full variable domain (rest looked up from reference TRBV5-1 and TRBJ2-1): KAGVTQTPRYLIKTRGQQVTLSCSPISGHRSVSWYQQTPGQGLQFLFEYFSETQRNKGNFPGRFSGRQFSNSRSEMNVSTLELGDSALYLCASSFLGTIYNEQFFGPGTRLTVL.

This chain links TRBV18 with TRBJ2-1, with D unresolved. Trimming shortened V by 0 bases and J by 10 bases, and 13 bases separated the two germline ends. The germline gives CDR1 KGHSH, CDR2 LQKENI. The CDR3 contains 14 residues. DNA for the CDR3: TGTGCCAGCTCACCACCGCAGGCGACCGGGGAGCAGTTCTTC. Its translation is CASSPPQATGEQFF. Filled out from reference TRBV18 and TRBJ2-1, the complete variable domain reads NAGVMQNPRHLVRRRGQEARLRCSPMKGHSHVYWYRQLPEEGLKFMVYLQKENIIDESGMPKERFSAEFPKEGPSILRIQQVVRGDSAAYFCASSPPQATGEQFFGPGTRLTVL.

The CDR3 region is CASSLGGGNEQYF. DNA for the CDR3: TGTGCCAGCAGCTTGGGCGGGGGGAACGAGCAGTACTTC. The chain carries TRBV5-4 and TRBJ2-7; 8 nucleotides match TRBD2. The CDR3 covers 13 residues. The J segment lost 5 bases and the V segment lost 0 bases, leaving 1 base of the junction unmatched. Germline CDR1 is SGHNT and CDR2 is YYREEE (reference sequence).

Remarks on this clone: Mismatch with germline at one junction end may stem from a read error. The chain combines TRBV7-7 with TRBJ2-5, with D possibly matching TRBD2 (5 bases). Germline V gives CDR1 SSHAT, CDR2 FNYEAQ (reference sequence). The CDR3 consists of 14 residues. The CDR3 region is CASSWAEVPETQYF. In DNA form, the CDR3 reads TGTGCTAGCAGCTGGGCGGAGGTCCCAGAGACCCAGTACTTC.

J is TRBJ1-6 and V is TRBV28; the match to TRBD1 covers 8 bases. The germline CDR1 and CDR2 sequences are MDHEN and SYDVKM. Trimming removed 2 bases from V and 6 bases from J; junction bases left unmatched: 9. CDR3 size: 17 residues. CDR3: CASSLEWVRGLNSPLHF. The CDR3 region has the DNA TGTGCCAGCAGTTTAGAGTGGGTCAGGGGGCTTAATTCACCCCTCCACTTT.

The chain has TRBV3-1 (or the pseudogene TRBV3-2) and TRBJ1-1; the D gene is possibly TRBD1 (5 bases). The V gene lost 4 bases and the J gene lost 0 bases, with 12 bases spanning the gap. In germline, CDR1 is LGHDT, CDR2 YNNKEL (reference sequence). This CDR3 is 15 amino acids long. The CDR3 nucleotides read TGTGCCAGCAGCCTCCGGGACGTATTGAACACTGAAGCTTTCTTT. It translates to CASSLRDVLNTEAFF.

J is TRBJ1-1 and V is TRBV6-1, with D perhaps matching TRBD1 (5 bases). The CDR3 covers 17 residues. The germline V gene has CDR1 MNHNS and CDR2 SASEGT. Trimming stripped 2 bases from V and 1 base from J, with 17 bases between. CDR3 sequence (DNA): TGTGCCAGCAGTGAATCCGGGGGGGTCCGTCAGAACACTGAAGCTTTCTTT. Amino acid sequence: CASSESGGVRQNTEAFF.

The V and J genes are TRBV24-1 and TRBJ2-5, with unresolved D. Germline V CDR1 and CDR2: KGHDR, SFDVKD. V lost 5 bases and J lost 5, with 5 bases in between. This CDR3 comprises 11 residues. The CDR3 protein is CATSGGETQYF. The CDR3 DNA follows: TGTGCCACCAGTGGTGGGGAGACCCAGTACTTC.

The chain recombines TRBV28 with TRBJ1-1; D perhaps matches TRBD1 (6 bases). Germline CDR1 and CDR2: MDHEN and SYDVKM. CDR3 length: 15 residues. The V end was cut by 7 bases, the J end by 7 bases, with 22 bases between. The CDR3: CASTAGGADLIEAFF. The DNA of the CDR3 is TGTGCCAGCACCGCCGGGGGGGCAGATCTCATTGAAGCTTTCTTT.

This clone came up once. The V call is TRBV4-3, the J call TRBJ1-2; no clear D. Germline V gene sequence: CDR1 LGHNA, CDR2 YSLEER. The CDR3 has 14 residues. The V gene lost 0 bases and the J gene lost 1 base, with 6 bases spanning the gap. The CDR3 reads CASSQDRSNYGYTF. The CDR3 DNA reads as TGCGCCAGCAGCCAAGATAGGAGTAACTATGGCTACACCTTC.

The chain has TRBV29-1 and TRBJ2-7; 7 bases are a match to TRBD1. CDR1 and CDR2 from the germline V gene are SQVTM and ANQGSEA. V lost 7 bases, J lost 3 bases, and 9 bases stayed unmatched. The CDR3 sequence is 13 residues long. The chain's CDR3 is CSAATGPGYEQYF. DNA for the CDR3: TGCAGCGCTGCGACAGGGCCAGGCTACGAGCAGTACTTC.